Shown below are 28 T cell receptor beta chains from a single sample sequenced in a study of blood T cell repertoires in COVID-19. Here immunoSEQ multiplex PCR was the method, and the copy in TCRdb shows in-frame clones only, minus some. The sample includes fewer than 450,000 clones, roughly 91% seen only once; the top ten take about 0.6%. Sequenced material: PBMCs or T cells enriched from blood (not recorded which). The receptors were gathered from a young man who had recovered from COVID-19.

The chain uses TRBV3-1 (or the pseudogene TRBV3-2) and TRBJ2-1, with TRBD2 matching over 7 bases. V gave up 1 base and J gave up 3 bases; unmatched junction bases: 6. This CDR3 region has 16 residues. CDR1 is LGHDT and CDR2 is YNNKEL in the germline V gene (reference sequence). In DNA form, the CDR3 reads TGTGCCAGCAGCCAAGTGGCTACGGGGGGCTACAATGAGCAGTTCTTC. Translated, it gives CASSQVATGGYNEQFF.

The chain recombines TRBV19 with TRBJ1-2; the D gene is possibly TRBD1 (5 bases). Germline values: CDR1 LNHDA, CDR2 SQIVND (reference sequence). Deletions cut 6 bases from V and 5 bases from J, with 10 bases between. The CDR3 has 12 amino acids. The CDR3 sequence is CASSAGTYGYTF. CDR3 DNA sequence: TGTGCCAGTAGCGCCGGGACTTATGGCTACACCTTC.

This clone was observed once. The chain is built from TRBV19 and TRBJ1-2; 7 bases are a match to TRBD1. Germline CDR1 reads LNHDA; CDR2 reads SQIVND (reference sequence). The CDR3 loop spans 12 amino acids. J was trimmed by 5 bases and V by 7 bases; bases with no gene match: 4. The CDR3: CASKGAVYGYTF. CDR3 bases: TGTGCCAGTAAGGGGGCAGTTTATGGCTACACCTTC.

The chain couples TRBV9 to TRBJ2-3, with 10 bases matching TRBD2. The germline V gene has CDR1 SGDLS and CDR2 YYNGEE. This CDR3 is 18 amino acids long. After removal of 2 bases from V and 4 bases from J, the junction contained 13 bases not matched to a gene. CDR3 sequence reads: CASSVTGSGRSGADTQYF. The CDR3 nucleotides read TGTGCCAGCAGCGTCACCGGTAGCGGGAGGAGTGGCGCAGATACGCAGTATTTT.

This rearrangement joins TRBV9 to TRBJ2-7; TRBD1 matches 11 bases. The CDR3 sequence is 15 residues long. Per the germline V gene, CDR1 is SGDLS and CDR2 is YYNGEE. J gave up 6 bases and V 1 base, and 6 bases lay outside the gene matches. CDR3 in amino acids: CASSVSGQGAAEQYF. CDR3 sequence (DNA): TGTGCCAGCAGCGTATCAGGACAGGGGGCTGCCGAGCAGTACTTC.

CDR3 region: CASSRPASVPEQYF. Written as DNA, the CDR3 is TGTGCCAGCAGCCGCCCGGCTAGCGTCCCCGAGCAGTACTTC. The rearrangement joins TRBV28 to TRBJ2-7, with D maybe TRBD2 (6 bases). This CDR3 is 14 amino acids long. Per germline, CDR1 MDHEN and CDR2 SYDVKM. Trimming took off 6 bases at V and 6 bases at J, with 18 bases between the two ends.

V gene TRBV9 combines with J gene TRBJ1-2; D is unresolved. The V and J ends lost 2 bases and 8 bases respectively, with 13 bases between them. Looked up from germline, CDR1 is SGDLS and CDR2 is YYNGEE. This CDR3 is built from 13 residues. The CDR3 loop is CASSVSGVEGYTF. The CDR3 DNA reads TGTGCCAGCAGCGTTTCCGGGGTTGAAGGCTACACCTTC.

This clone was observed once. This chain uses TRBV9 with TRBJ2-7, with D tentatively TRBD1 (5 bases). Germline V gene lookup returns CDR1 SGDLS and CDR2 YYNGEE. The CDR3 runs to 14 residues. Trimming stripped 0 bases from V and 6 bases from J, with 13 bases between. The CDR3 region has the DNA TGTGCCAGCAGCGTAGGGCAGGGTTCGTTCGAGCAGTACTTC. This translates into CASSVGQGSFEQYF. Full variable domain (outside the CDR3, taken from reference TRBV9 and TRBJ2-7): DSGVTQTPKHLITATGQRVTLRCSPRSGDLSVYWYQQSLDQGLQFLIQYYNGEERAKGNILERFSAQQFPDLHSELNLSSLELGDSALYFCASSVGQGSFEQYFGPGTRLTVT.

The chain's CDR3 is CAWRDSAYTEAFF. In DNA, the CDR3 is TGTGCCTGGAGGGACAGTGCGTACACTGAAGCTTTCTTT. The chain combines TRBV30 with TRBJ1-1; maybe TRBD1 (6 bases). Trimming cost V 3 bases and J 3 bases, with 11 bases left between them. This CDR3 contains 13 residues. Germline CDR1 reads GTSNPN; CDR2 reads SVGIG (reference sequence).

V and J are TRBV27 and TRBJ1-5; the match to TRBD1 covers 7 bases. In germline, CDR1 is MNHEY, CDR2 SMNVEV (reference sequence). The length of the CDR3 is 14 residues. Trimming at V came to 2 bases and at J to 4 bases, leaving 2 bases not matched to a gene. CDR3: CASSLGTANQPQHF. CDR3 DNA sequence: TGTGCCAGCAGTTTAGGGACAGCTAATCAGCCCCAGCATTTT.

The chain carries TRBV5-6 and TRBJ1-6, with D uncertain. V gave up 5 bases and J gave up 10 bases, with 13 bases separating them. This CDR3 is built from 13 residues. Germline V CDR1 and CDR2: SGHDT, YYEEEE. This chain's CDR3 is CASRRFPRSPLHF. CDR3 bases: TGTGCCAGCAGGCGTTTTCCGAGGTCACCCCTCCACTTT.

CDR3 coding DNA: TGTGCCAGCAGTGCGGGCGACACCCCTAGCAATCAGCCCCAGCATTTT. It translates to CASSAGDTPSNQPQHF. The chain couples TRBV27 to TRBJ1-5; D is undetermined. The germline V gene has CDR1 MNHEY and CDR2 SMNVEV (reference sequence). V gave up 5 bases and J gave up 0 bases, with 14 bases separating them. The CDR3 totals 16 residues.

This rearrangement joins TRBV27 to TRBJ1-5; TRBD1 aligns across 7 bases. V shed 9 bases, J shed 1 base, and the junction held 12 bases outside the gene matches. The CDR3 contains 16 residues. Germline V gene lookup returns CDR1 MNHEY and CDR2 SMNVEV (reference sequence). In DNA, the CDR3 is TGTGCCAGTGAATCGACAGGGTCGGGGAGCAATCAGCCCCAGCATTTT. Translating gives CASESTGSGSNQPQHF.

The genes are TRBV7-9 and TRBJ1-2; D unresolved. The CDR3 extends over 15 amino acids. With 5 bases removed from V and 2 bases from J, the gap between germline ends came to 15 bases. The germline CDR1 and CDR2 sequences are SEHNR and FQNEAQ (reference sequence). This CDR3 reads CASSHSGPPNYGYTF. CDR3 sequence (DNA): TGTGCCAGCAGCCATAGCGGCCCGCCGAACTATGGCTACACCTTC.

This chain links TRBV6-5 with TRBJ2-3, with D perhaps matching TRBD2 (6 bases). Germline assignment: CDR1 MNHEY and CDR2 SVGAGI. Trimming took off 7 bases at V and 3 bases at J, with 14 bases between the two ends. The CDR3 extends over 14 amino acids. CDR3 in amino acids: CASKSGDYTDTQYF. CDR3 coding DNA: TGTGCCAGCAAGTCGGGAGATTATACAGATACGCAGTATTTT.

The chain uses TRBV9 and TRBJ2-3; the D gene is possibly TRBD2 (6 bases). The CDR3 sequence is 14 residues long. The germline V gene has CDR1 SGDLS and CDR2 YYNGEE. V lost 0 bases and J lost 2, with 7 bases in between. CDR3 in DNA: TGTGCCAGCAGCGTAGGGACTACCACAGATACGCAGTATTTT. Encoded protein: CASSVGTTTDTQYF.

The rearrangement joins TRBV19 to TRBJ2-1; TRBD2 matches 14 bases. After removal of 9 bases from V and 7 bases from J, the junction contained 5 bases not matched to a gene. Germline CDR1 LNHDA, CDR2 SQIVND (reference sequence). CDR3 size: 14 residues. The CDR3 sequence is CARDGTSGGNEQFF. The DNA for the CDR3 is TGTGCCAGGGATGGGACTAGCGGGGGAAATGAGCAGTTCTTC.

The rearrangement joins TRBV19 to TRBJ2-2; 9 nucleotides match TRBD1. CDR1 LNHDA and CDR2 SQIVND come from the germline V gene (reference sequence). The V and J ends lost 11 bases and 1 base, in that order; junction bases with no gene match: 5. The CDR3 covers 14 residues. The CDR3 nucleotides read TGTGCCGTAGGACAGGGGAGGAACACCGGGGAGCTGTTTTTT. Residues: CAVGQGRNTGELFF.

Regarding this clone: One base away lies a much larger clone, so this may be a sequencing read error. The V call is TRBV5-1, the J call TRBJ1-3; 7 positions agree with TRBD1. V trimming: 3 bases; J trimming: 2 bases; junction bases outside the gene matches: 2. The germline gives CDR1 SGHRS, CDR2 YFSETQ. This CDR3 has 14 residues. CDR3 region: CASSSQGTGNTIYF. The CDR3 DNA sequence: TGCGCCAGCAGCTCACAGGGGACTGGAAACACCATATATTTT. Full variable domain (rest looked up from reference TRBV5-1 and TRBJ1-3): KAGVTQTPRYLIKTRGQQVTLSCSPISGHRSVSWYQQTPGQGLQFLFEYFSETQRNKGNFPGRFSGRQFSNSRSEMNVSTLELGDSALYLCASSSQGTGNTIYFGEGSWLTVV.

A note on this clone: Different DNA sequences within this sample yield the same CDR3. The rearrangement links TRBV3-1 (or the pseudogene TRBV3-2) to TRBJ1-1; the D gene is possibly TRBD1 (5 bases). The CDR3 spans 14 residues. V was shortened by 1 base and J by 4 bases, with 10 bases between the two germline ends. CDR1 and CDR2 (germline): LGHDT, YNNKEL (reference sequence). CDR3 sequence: CASSQVGGGTEAFF. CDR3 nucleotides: TGTGCCAGCAGCCAAGTGGGGGGTGGCACTGAAGCTTTCTTT.

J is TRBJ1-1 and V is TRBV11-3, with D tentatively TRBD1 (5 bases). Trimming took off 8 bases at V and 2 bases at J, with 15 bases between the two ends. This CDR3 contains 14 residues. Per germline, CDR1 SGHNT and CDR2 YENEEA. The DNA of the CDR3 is TGTGCCAGCTGTAGGGGCGAAGTTAACACTGAAGCTTTCTTT. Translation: CASCRGEVNTEAFF.

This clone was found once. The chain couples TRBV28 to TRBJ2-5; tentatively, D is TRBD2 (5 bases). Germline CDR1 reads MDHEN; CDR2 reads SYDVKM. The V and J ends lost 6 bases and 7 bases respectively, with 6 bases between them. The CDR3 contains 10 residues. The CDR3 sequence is CASSRGTQYF. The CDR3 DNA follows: TGTGCCAGCAGCCGGGGGACCCAGTACTTC.

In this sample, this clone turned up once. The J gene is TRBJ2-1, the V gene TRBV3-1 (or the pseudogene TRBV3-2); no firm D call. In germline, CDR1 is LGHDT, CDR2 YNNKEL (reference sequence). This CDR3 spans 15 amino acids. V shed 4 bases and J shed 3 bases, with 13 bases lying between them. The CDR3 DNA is TGTGCCAGCAGCCTTCGTGGAGTAGACTACAATGAGCAGTTCTTC. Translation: CASSLRGVDYNEQFF.

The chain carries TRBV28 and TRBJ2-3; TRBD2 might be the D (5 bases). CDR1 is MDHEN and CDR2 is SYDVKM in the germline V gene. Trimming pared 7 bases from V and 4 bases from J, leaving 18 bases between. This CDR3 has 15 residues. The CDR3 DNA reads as TGTGCCAGCACAAGGCAGCGGATGGGCCCAGATACGCAGTATTTT. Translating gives CASTRQRMGPDTQYF.

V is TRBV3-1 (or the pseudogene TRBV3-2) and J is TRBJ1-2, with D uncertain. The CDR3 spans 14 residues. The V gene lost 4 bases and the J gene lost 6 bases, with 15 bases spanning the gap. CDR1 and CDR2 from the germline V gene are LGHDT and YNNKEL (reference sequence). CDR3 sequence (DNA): TGTGCCAGCAGCCGCGGCACCCAAGCGGATGGCTACACCTTC. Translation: CASSRGTQADGYTF.

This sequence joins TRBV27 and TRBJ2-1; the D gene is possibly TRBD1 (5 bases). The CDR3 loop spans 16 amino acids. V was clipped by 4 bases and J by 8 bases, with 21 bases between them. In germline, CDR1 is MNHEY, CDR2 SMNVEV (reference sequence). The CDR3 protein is CASSSNPRGKGYEQFF. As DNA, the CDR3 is TGTGCCAGCAGTTCTAACCCTAGGGGAAAGGGCTATGAGCAGTTCTTC.

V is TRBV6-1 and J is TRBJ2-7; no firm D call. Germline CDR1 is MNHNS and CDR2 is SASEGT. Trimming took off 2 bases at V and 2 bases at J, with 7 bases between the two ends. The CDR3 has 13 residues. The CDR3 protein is CASSERGPYEQYF. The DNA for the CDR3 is TGTGCCAGCAGTGAAAGAGGTCCCTACGAGCAGTACTTC.

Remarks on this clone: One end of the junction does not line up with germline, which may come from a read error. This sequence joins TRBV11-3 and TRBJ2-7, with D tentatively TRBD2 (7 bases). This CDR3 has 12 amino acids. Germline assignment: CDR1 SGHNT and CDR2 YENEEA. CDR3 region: CASSLVGGGPSF. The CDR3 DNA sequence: TGTGCCAGCAGCTTAGTGGGCGGGGGCCCAAGCTTC.